This T cell receptor (beta chain) was identified in a study of neoadjuvant anti-PD-1 for oral cavity cancer. At the level of the study: Nivolumab at 3 mg/kg was mostly given biweekly, three to four doses, pre-surgery.

Overall study results and limits: Non-responders to neoadjuvant nivolumab had significantly more clonal PBMC T cells than responders.

Of note for this clone: Its antigen is unidentified.

The junction had 10 bases not matched to a gene; V was cut back by 5 bases and J by 5 bases. Germline V lookup: CDR1 MDHEN, CDR2 SYDVKM. The CDR3 is 16 amino acids. The table came from immunoSEQ multiplex PCR; TCRdb's copy has only in-frame clones and leaves some out. Among about 16,000 clones listed, about two thirds were seen once. The clonotype originates from a person between 35 and 79 years old with oral cavity squamous cell carcinoma. The input for sequencing was PBMCs, taken before nivolumab (anti-PD-1) treatment. V is TRBV28 and J is TRBJ1-2, with 11 bases aligning to TRBD1. The CDR3 here is CASSLLGQGARYGYTF. The CDR3 DNA sequence: TGTGCCAGCAGTCTTCTCGGACAGGGGGCTCGGTATGGCTACACCTTC.